The clone carrying this T cell receptor (beta chain) was picked up a small number of times. As originally analysed: Amplified reference gene primers provided the basis for estimating nucleated cell counts. TCRdb's copy holds only in-frame clones and misses some; the assay was immunoSEQ multiplex PCR. V and J calls and clone size are as listed in that table; D and trimming were resolved from the DNA. The sample has tens of thousands of clones, approximately 76% seen once; the top ten hold roughly 15%. The record originates from a study of blood T cell repertoires in COVID-19. Overall study: The analysed material was cDNA or gDNA that came from T cells, B-cell-depleted T cells, or PBMCs.

The CDR3 is 15 residues long. V lost 5 bases and J lost 7, with 20 bases in between. Germline CDR1 SGHVS, CDR2 FNYEAQ. This TCR came from a man aged 65 to 79 with active or convalescent COVID-19. Material for sequencing was peripheral blood. The chain is built from TRBV7-6 and TRBJ2-5; D gene uncertain. In DNA form, the CDR3 reads TGTGCCAGCAGCCACGATCCCACATTATATGGGACCCAGTACTTC. Translation gives CASSHDPTLYGTQYF.